One and the same sample provided the 27 T cell receptor beta chains below, sequenced in a study of cytotoxic CD8 clonotypes in ibrutinib-treated CLL. TCRdb keeps only in-frame clones here, not all; method: immunoSEQ multiplex PCR. Among about 74,000 clones listed, 70% to 90% were seen once. The specimen comprised PBMCs, sampled at disease progression, from a patient treated with ibrutinib. The receptors here all came from a human donor with chronic lymphocytic leukemia.

The rearrangement joins TRBV7-8 to TRBJ2-7; D possibly uses TRBD1 or TRBD2 (5 bases each). V dropped 5 bases and J dropped 7 bases, with 18 bases sitting between them. CDR1 is SGHVS, CDR2 FQNEAQ, per germline. The CDR3 is 14 residues long. CDR3 in DNA: TGTGCCAGCAGCATAAGGACTCCCCAGGGAGAGCAGTACTTC. Amino acids: CASSIRTPQGEQYF. Filled out from reference TRBV7-8 and TRBJ2-7, the complete variable domain reads GAGVSQSPRYKVAKRGQDVALRCDPISGHVSLFWYQQALGQGPEFLTYFQNEAQLDKSGLPSDRFFAERPEGSVSTLKIQRTQQEDSAVYLCASSIRTPQGEQYFGPGTRLTVT.

This clone came up many times. Other DNA sequences in the same sample also yield this CDR3. The genes are TRBV10-1 and TRBJ1-2; TRBD1 is a possible D gene (5 bases). Per the germline V gene, CDR1 is WNHNN and CDR2 is SYGVQD (reference sequence). The CDR3 runs to 14 residues. V was pared by 3 bases and J by 4 bases, with 12 bases between. The CDR3 spells CASSERRDGYGYTF. CDR3 coding DNA: TGCGCCAGCAGTGAAAGGAGGGACGGCTATGGCTACACCTTC.

J is TRBJ2-7 and V is TRBV2; D is perhaps TRBD1 (5 bases). The V gene lost 3 bases and the J gene lost 2 bases, with 29 bases spanning the gap. The CDR3 loop spans 20 amino acids. Germline-derived CDR1 and CDR2 are SNHLY and FYNNEI. The CDR3, as DNA: TGTGCCAGCAGTGATATAGGGGCTTTTCTGGCCCTAACGAAAACCTACGAGCAGTACTTC. It is translated as CASSDIGAFLALTKTYEQYF. Combining the CDR3 with reference TRBV2 and TRBJ2-7 gives the whole variable domain EPEVTQTPSHQVTQMGQEVILRCVPISNHLYFYWYRQILGQKVEFLVSFYNNEISEKSEIFDDQFSVERPDGSNFTLKIRSTKLEDSAMYFCASSDIGAFLALTKTYEQYFGPGTRLTVT.

A word on this clone: Other DNA sequences in this sample translate to the same CDR3. The chain carries TRBV19 and TRBJ2-7; D not resolved. V was clipped by 3 bases and J by 1 base, with 7 bases between them. CDR1 is LNHDA and CDR2 is SQIVND in the germline V gene (reference sequence). The CDR3 length is 13 residues. The CDR3 region is CASSIAPSYEQYF. CDR3 DNA sequence: TGTGCCAGTAGTATCGCGCCGTCCTACGAGCAGTACTTC.

The rearrangement uses TRBV6-6 and TRBJ1-5; D gene unclear. CDR1 is MNHNY, CDR2 SVGAGI, per germline (reference sequence). V lost 2 bases to trimming and J lost 2 bases, with 10 bases between them. This CDR3 contains 15 residues. The CDR3 sequence: CASSYGGLGNQPQHF. The CDR3 DNA sequence: TGTGCCAGCAGTTACGGTGGATTGGGCAATCAGCCCCAGCATTTT.

The chain links TRBV2 to TRBJ2-3; 8 positions agree with TRBD2. This CDR3 has 18 amino acids. V gave up 4 bases and J gave up 3 bases; unmatched junction bases: 15. CDR1 and CDR2 from the germline V gene are SNHLY and FYNNEI. For the CDR3, the DNA is TGTGCCAGCAGTGTTTTGGTACGGCGGGAGGTTAGGACAGATACGCAGTATTTT. Translating it yields CASSVLVRREVRTDTQYF.

The chain links TRBV4-1 to TRBJ2-7; TRBD2 matches at 9 bases. The V segment lost 2 bases and the J segment 5 bases; nucleotides outside the gene matches: 22. CDR3 length equals 20 residues. Germline V gives CDR1 MGHRA, CDR2 YSYEKL. Written as DNA, the CDR3 is TGCGCCAGCAGCCAATCTTTACCGGGGTGGCGGGAGGGCCTAAGGGACGAGCAGTACTTC. Protein sequence: CASSQSLPGWREGLRDEQYF.

J is TRBJ1-2 and V is TRBV19, with D possibly being TRBD1 (5 bases). Germline V lookup: CDR1 LNHDA, CDR2 SQIVND (reference sequence). This CDR3 is built from 15 residues. V shed 3 bases and J shed 2 bases, with 13 bases lying between them. The CDR3 DNA reads as TGTGCCAGTAGTATGCGGGGAGGGGACAACTATGGCTACACCTTC. Its translation is CASSMRGGDNYGYTF.

The V and J genes are TRBV6-5 and TRBJ2-7, with TRBD2 matching 10 bases. CDR1 is MNHEY and CDR2 is SVGAGI in the germline V gene. After removal of 0 bases from V and 7 bases from J, the junction contained 6 bases not matched to a gene. The CDR3 is 15 amino acids. CDR3 in amino acids: CASSYSILAGGEQYF. CDR3 sequence (DNA): TGTGCCAGCAGTTACTCGATATTAGCGGGAGGTGAGCAGTACTTC.

This chain joins TRBV5-8 and TRBJ1-4, with 7 bases lining up with TRBD1. After removal of 2 bases from V and 1 base from J, the junction contained 5 bases not matched to a gene. This CDR3 has 16 residues. From germline, CDR1 is SGHTS and CDR2 YDEGEE. CDR3: CASSLGQAQTNEKLFF. CDR3 DNA: TGTGCCAGCAGCTTAGGACAGGCGCAAACTAATGAAAAACTGTTTTTT.

This chain joins TRBV6-5 and TRBJ2-3, with 8 bases identical to TRBD2. This CDR3 contains 15 residues. From germline, CDR1 is MNHEY and CDR2 SVGAGI. With V trimmed by 6 bases and J by 11 bases, 16 bases remained unmatched. The CDR3 DNA reads as TGTGCCAGCAGCCGAGCGGGGGAGCGGCTTGGTGGGCAGTATTTT. Amino acid sequence: CASSRAGERLGGQYF.

This CDR3 is CASSDQLSSGNTIYF. CDR3 bases: TGTGCCAGCAGCGACCAACTTTCCTCTGGAAACACCATATATTTT. The chain links TRBV5-6 to TRBJ1-3; D is undetermined. The CDR3 covers 15 residues. With 4 bases removed from V and 0 bases from J, the gap between germline ends came to 11 bases. Germline loops: CDR1 SGHDT, CDR2 YYEEEE.

This clone was recorded a few times. The genes are TRBV11-2 and TRBJ2-7, with 7 nucleotides matching TRBD1. V shed 5 bases and J 3 bases; nucleotides not matched to a gene: 13. This CDR3 comprises 16 residues. Germline V CDR1 and CDR2: SGHAT, FQNNGV. The CDR3 here is CASSQILQGLLYEQYF. Written as DNA, the CDR3 is TGTGCCAGCAGCCAAATCCTACAGGGGCTCCTCTACGAGCAGTACTTC.

V gene TRBV30 combines with J gene TRBJ1-5, with D hard to call. CDR1 is GTSNPN and CDR2 is SVGIG in the germline V gene (reference sequence). Trimming left V 0 bases short and J 5 bases short, with 11 bases between. CDR3 size: 14 residues. CDR3 residues: CAWSVSGLDQPQHF. CDR3 bases: TGTGCCTGGAGTGTGTCGGGTTTAGATCAGCCCCAGCATTTT. Supplemented by reference TRBV30 and TRBJ1-5, the full variable domain reads SQTIHQWPATLVQPVGSPLSLECTVEGTSNPNLYWYRQAAGRGLQLLFYSVGIGQISSEVPQNLSASRPQDRQFILSSKKLLLSDSGFYLCAWSVSGLDQPQHFGDGTRLSIL.

The chain uses TRBV5-1 and TRBJ2-7; either TRBD1 or TRBD2 may supply D (5 bases each). Germline V lookup: CDR1 SGHRS, CDR2 YFSETQ. V was pared by 1 base and J by 2 bases, with 10 bases between. The CDR3 runs 14 residues. The CDR3 DNA is TGCGCCAGCAGCTTGCGAGGGGAACCCTACGAGCAGTACTTC. It yields the protein CASSLRGEPYEQYF.

The genes are TRBV19 and TRBJ1-4; TRBD1 agrees at 7 bases. This CDR3 contains 15 residues. In germline, CDR1 is LNHDA, CDR2 SQIVND (reference sequence). With V trimmed by 5 bases and J by 6 bases, 9 bases remained unmatched. This CDR3 reads CASSPRQGWDEKLFF. CDR3 in DNA: TGTGCCAGTAGTCCTCGACAGGGCTGGGATGAAAAACTGTTTTTT.

The chain is built from TRBV7-6 and TRBJ1-3, with D possibly matching TRBD1 (5 bases). V shed 2 bases and J shed 1 base, with 15 bases lying between them. The V gene's germline CDR1 is SGHVS and CDR2 FNYEAQ. CDR3 length: 17 residues. CDR3 loop: CASSLIERGLSGNTIYF. As DNA, the CDR3 is TGTGCCAGCAGCTTAATAGAGCGGGGGTTGTCTGGAAACACCATATATTTT. Filled out from reference TRBV7-6 and TRBJ1-3, the complete variable domain reads GAGVSQSPRYKVTKRGQDVALRCDPISGHVSLYWYRQALGQGPEFLTYFNYEAQQDKSGLPNDRFSAERPEGSISTLTIQRTEQRDSAMYRCASSLIERGLSGNTIYFGEGSWLTVV.

The CDR3 reads CASSRRQPQHF. CDR3 in DNA: TGTGCCAGCAGCCGCCGACAGCCCCAGCATTTT. The V and J genes are TRBV6-1 and TRBJ1-5, with no clear D. The V end was cut by 6 bases, the J end by 7 bases, with 7 bases between. The CDR3 contains 11 residues. Germline V gives CDR1 MNHNS, CDR2 SASEGT.

The chain employs TRBV30 and TRBJ1-5; 7 positions agree with TRBD1. Germline CDR1 GTSNPN, CDR2 SVGIG (reference sequence). V was clipped by 7 bases and J by 4 bases; unmatched bases: 7. The CDR3 spans 13 residues. CDR3 region: CASQGKGNQPQHF. Written as DNA, the CDR3 is TGTGCCTCACAGGGGAAGGGTAATCAGCCCCAGCATTTT.

The chain joins TRBV6-5 to TRBJ2-7, with D unresolved. From germline, CDR1 is MNHEY and CDR2 SVGAGI. This CDR3 has 14 residues. Deletions cut 2 bases from V and 4 bases from J, with 12 bases between. DNA of the CDR3: TGTGCCAGCAGTTACGGAGCTAGTTTGTACGAGCAGTACTTC. It translates to CASSYGASLYEQYF.

The V gene is TRBV21-1, the J gene TRBJ1-2. TRBV21-1 represents a pseudogene. The CDR3 totals 10 residues. The chain's CDR3 is CARTDYGYTF. For the CDR3, the DNA is TGTGCCAGGACGGACTATGGCTACACCTTC.

This clone occurred once. V gene TRBV4-2 combines with J gene TRBJ2-7, with 11 nucleotides matching TRBD2. The CDR3 contains 17 residues. Germline assignment: CDR1 LGHNA and CDR2 YNFKEQ. Trimming at V came to 0 bases and at J to 4 bases, leaving 8 bases not matched to a gene. DNA of the CDR3: TGTGCCAGCAGCCAAGATCCGGGACTAGCGGAAAAATACGAGCAGTACTTC. Its translation: CASSQDPGLAEKYEQYF.

The chain is built from TRBV7-2 and TRBJ2-7, with D tentatively TRBD2 (7 bases). CDR1 is SGHTA and CDR2 is FQGNSA in the germline V gene. This CDR3 is 16 amino acids long. Trimming left V 5 bases short and J 0 bases short, with 17 bases between. CDR3 residues: CASSPRGAGASYEQYF. The CDR3 coding sequence is TGTGCCAGCAGCCCAAGGGGGGCGGGGGCCTCCTACGAGCAGTACTTC.

This clone was observed a few times. The rearrangement links TRBV19 to TRBJ1-4, with D perhaps matching TRBD1 (5 bases). The CDR3 extends over 14 amino acids. Germline loops: CDR1 LNHDA, CDR2 SQIVND (reference sequence). Trimming took 1 base from V and 8 from J, leaving 11 bases between them. CDR3 sequence (DNA): TGTGCCAGTAGTATAGGCATGGGACCCGAAAAACTGTTTTTT. Protein sequence: CASSIGMGPEKLFF.

This rearrangement joins TRBV7-8 to TRBJ2-1; 11 nucleotides align to TRBD2. The CDR3 is made up of 13 amino acids. The J segment lost 6 bases and the V segment lost 11 bases, leaving 6 bases of the junction unmatched. Germline CDR1 SGHVS, CDR2 FQNEAQ. The CDR3 DNA reads as TGTGCCCAGACTAGCGGGGTAGTCAATGAGCAGTTCTTC. It is translated as CAQTSGVVNEQFF.

This chain joins TRBV19 and TRBJ2-5; 12 bases map to TRBD2. In germline, CDR1 is LNHDA, CDR2 SQIVND (reference sequence). The CDR3 covers 17 residues. V lost 6 bases to trimming and J lost 3 bases; unmatched junction nucleotides: 11. Written as DNA, the CDR3 is TGTGCCAGTAGCCGTCGACTAGCGGGAGACAGTAAAGAGACCCAGTACTTC. As protein: CASSRRLAGDSKETQYF.

This clone has just one count. This chain links TRBV5-4 with TRBJ2-7; a weak D match, TRBD1 (5 bases). There are 13 residues in the CDR3. Germline values: CDR1 SGHNT, CDR2 YYREEE (reference sequence). Trimming shortened V by 7 bases and J by 3 bases, and 14 bases separated the two germline ends. CDR3 sequence reads: CASGLTQGYEQYF. CDR3 nucleotides: TGTGCCAGCGGTCTCACTCAGGGCTACGAGCAGTACTTC.